Listed below are T cell receptor beta chains from one sample, sequenced in a study of cytomegalovirus exposure and HLA in healthy donors. Produced via immunoSEQ multiplex PCR; TCRdb's table is partial and in-frame only. The data hold about 280,000 clones, with around 87% observed a single time. The specimen sequenced was PBMCs. These receptors all come from a woman younger than 35 in good health and CMV-seronegative. The CDR3 runs from the conserved cysteine through the conserved F or W. The D gene is left open where the match is weak. Some rows mark clone size as missing; the rest say once, few, many or name a class of expanded clone.

>TRBJ2-7|TRBD1|.|TRBV11-2
TGTGCCAGCAGGCACCCCAGGGGGAACTCCTACGAGCAGTACTTC
CASRHPRGNSYEQYF
>TRBJ1-5|.|.|TRBV7-9
TGTGCCAGCAGCTTAGTCCTGGCAGGGGTTAGCAATCAGCCCCAGCATTTT
CASSLVLAGVSNQPQHF
>TRBJ2-1|TRBD1|.|TRBV4-1
TGCGCCAGCAGCCGCCAGACAGGGTTCAATGAGCAGTTCTTC
CASSRQTGFNEQFF
>TRBJ2-2|.|few|TRBV18
TGTGCCAGCGGCCGCGTAGACACACTCACCGGGGAGCTGTTTTTT
CASGRVDTLTGELFF
>TRBJ1-1|.|.|TRBV13
TGTGCCAGCAGCGAGGTAATCGGCGAAGCTTTCTTT
CASSEVIGEAFF
>TRBJ2-1|TRBD2|.|TRBV7-9
TGTGCAAGCCGGGTAGCGGGAGGAGGGAATGAGCAGTTCTTC
CASRVAGGGNEQFF
>TRBJ2-7|.|.|TRBV9
TGTGCCAGCAGCGTAGCTGGGGGGTCCAGCTCCTACGAGCAGTACTTC
CASSVAGGSSSYEQYF
>TRBJ1-2|.|.|TRBV7-2
TGTGCCAGCAGCTTAGTAGGAACGGGTGGCGGGTCCAACTATGGCTACACCTTC
CASSLVGTGGGSNYGYTF
>TRBJ1-2|.|.|TRBV28
TGTGCCAGCAGTTACCTCGGTCAGGGCCGATATGGCTACACCTTC
CASSYLGQGRYGYTF
>TRBJ2-1|TRBD1|.|TRBV7-9
TGTGCCAGCAGCTCGGACAGGCGGGTTGGTGAGCAGTTCTTC
CASSSDRRVGEQFF
>TRBJ2-2|.|.|TRBV7-3
TGTGCCAGCAGCACGGGGGCCGGGGAGCTGTTTTTT
CASSTGAGELFF
>TRBJ2-2|TRBD1|.|TRBV27
TGTGCCAGCAGTTCCTCCGGGACAGGACCGCATACCGGGGAGCTGTTTTTT
CASSSSGTGPHTGELFF
>TRBJ2-5|TRBD2|.|TRBV7-9
TGTGCCAGCAGCCTAGCGGGAGGGTCGGAGACCCAGTACTTC
CASSLAGGSETQYF
>TRBJ2-5|TRBD1|.|TRBV28
TGTGCCAGCACACCTATGGGATGGGGAAAGGGACGACAGGGCCGACAAGAGACCCAGTACTTC
CASTPMGWGKGRQGRQETQYF
>TRBJ2-1|TRBD2|few|TRBV19
TGTGCCAGTAGCCTCGGACTAGTCATAGATGAGCAGTTCTTC
CASSLGLVIDEQFF
>TRBJ2-5|.|.|TRBV6-1
TGTGCCAGCAGGTTCACTAGTTTTGAGACCCAGTACTTC
CASRFTSFETQYF
>TRBJ2-7|.|.|TRBV27
TGTGCCAGCAGTCTTACAGGGTGGCGCGACGAGCAGTACTTC
CASSLTGWRDEQYF
>TRBJ2-1|.|.|TRBV19
TGTGCCAGCACTAGCGCCGGGACAAATGAGCAGTTCTTC
CASTSAGTNEQFF
>TRBJ1-2|.|.|TRBV5-4
TGTGCCAGCATCAGTCCCTTTGGCTACACCTTC
CASISPFGYTF
>TRBJ2-7|TRBD1|.|TRBV11-2
TGTGCCAGCAGTCGGACAGGGACAGGGTCCTACGAGCAGTACTTC
CASSRTGTGSYEQYF
>TRBJ2-7|TRBD1|.|TRBV7-2
TGTGCCAGCAGCGCAAGGACAGGGGCCCTCTACGAGCAGTACTTC
CASSARTGALYEQYF
>TRBJ2-7|.|.|TRBV11-2
TGTGCCAGCAGCTTAGATAACGAGCAGTACTTC
CASSLDNEQYF
>TRBJ1-2|.|once|TRBV15
TGTGCCACCAGCAGAGCGCGGGGAGGCTATGGCTACACCTTC
CATSRARGGYGYTF
>TRBJ1-5|TRBD1|.|TRBV2
TGTGCCAGCAGTGCTGGGACAGGGGGCCATCAGCCCCAGCATTTT
CASSAGTGGHQPQHF
>TRBJ2-1|.|once|TRBV6-4
TGTGCCAGCAGTCCTAGTCAGAGTACAGGGAAGCAGTTCTTC
CASSPSQSTGKQFF
>TRBJ2-2|.|.|TRBV30
TGTGCCTGGAGTGTCGGAGACAGGAACACCGGGGAGCTGTTTTTT
CAWSVGDRNTGELFF
>TRBJ2-3|TRBD2|.|TRBV2
TGTGCCAGCAGTGCCCGACTAGCGGGAGGGTCGGATACGCAGTATTTT
CASSARLAGGSDTQYF
>TRBJ2-7|TRBD1|.|TRBV7-2
TGTGCCAGCAGCCTAGCCGGGACAGGGTCCTACGAGCAGTACTTC
CASSLAGTGSYEQYF
>TRBJ2-7|TRBD2|.|TRBV5-4
TGTGCCAGCAGCTTCACAGCGGGAGGGCTTAGCTCCTACGAGCAGTACTTC
CASSFTAGGLSSYEQYF
>TRBJ2-7|.|few|TRBV6-5
TGTGCCAGCAGTTACTCCGGACTCCGGGGCTACGAGCAGTACTTC
CASSYSGLRGYEQYF
>TRBJ1-1|.|.|TRBV6-6
TGTGCCAGCAGGGAGGGAGCGGGGACTGAAGCTTTCTTT
CASREGAGTEAFF
>TRBJ2-1|TRBD2|once|TRBV28
TGTGCCAGCAGTTCCCCCCGAGCGGGAGTTCATCATGAGCAGTTCTTC
CASSSPRAGVHHEQFF
>TRBJ2-3|.|.|TRBV10-3
TGTGCCATCAGTAAAGAGGTAGCGGCACGCACAGATACGCAGTATTTT
CAISKEVAARTDTQYF
>TRBJ2-1|.|.|TRBV29-1
TGCAGCGTGGAAACAGGGACGGCGTACAATGAGCAGTTCTTC
CSVETGTAYNEQFF
>TRBJ2-3|TRBD2|.|TRBV6-4
TGTGCCAGCAGTGAGGCTAGCGGGAAATTGGATACGCAGTATTTT
CASSEASGKLDTQYF
>TRBJ1-6|.|.|TRBV6-1
TGTGCCAGCAGTGAAGTGGGGGCCGATAATTCACCCCTCCACTTT
CASSEVGADNSPLHF
>TRBJ1-3|.|once|TRBV29-1
TGCAGCGTTGAAGCCGACGGACAGTCTGGAAACACCATATATTTT
CSVEADGQSGNTIYF
>TRBJ1-2|TRBD1|.|TRBV6-5
TGTGCCAGCGCTAGGGGACAGGCCTATGGCTACACCTTC
CASARGQAYGYTF
>TRBJ2-1|TRBD2|.|TRBV28
TGTGCCAGCACTCTGGGCGGGAGCCTCGGTGAGCAGTTCTTC
CASTLGGSLGEQFF
>TRBJ1-2|.|.|TRBV27
TGTGCCAGCAGTTTTGGATCACAGGGTTCGGGCTATGGCTACACCTTC
CASSFGSQGSGYGYTF